The rows below give T cell receptor beta chains drawn from one sample of a study of T cell responses to AZD1222 COVID-19 vaccine. Sequenced by immunoSEQ multiplex PCR; TCRdb stores in-frame clones only, minus some. Seen here are around 120,000 clones, about nine tenths observed once, and the top ten hold approximately 7.9%. The material sequenced was peripheral blood, taken on day 0 of AZD1222 vaccination. The receptors originated from an adult in good health. CDR3s leave out the opening cysteine and the closing phenylalanine or tryptophan. Rows may omit the clone size; those that give it use once, few, many or a size class.

clone_size	v_call	j_call	cdr3_aa
NA	TRBV7-8	TRBJ1-2	ASSFQGYSYGYT
NA	TRBV7-2	TRBJ2-6	ASSSGANVLT
NA	TRBV24-1	TRBJ1-5	ATSDSGQGGIQPQH
NA	TRBV19	TRBJ2-3	ASKGTSGADTQY
NA	TRBV3-1/TRBV3-2	TRBJ1-1	ASSQVRRLGTEAF
once	TRBV19	TRBJ1-4	ASRRTDPEEKLF
NA	TRBV27	TRBJ2-1	ASISGSGDNEQF
NA	TRBV29-1	TRBJ2-7	SVEDGGAGASYEQY
NA	TRBV2	TRBJ2-3	ASSDGQASTDTQY
NA	TRBV9	TRBJ1-1	ASSTYKTGNTEAF
once	TRBV10-3	TRBJ2-1	AIRGLTYNEQF
NA	TRBV4-3	TRBJ2-1	ASSQGPGLAGDEQF
few	TRBV7-9	TRBJ2-7	ASSRGQGLEQY
NA	TRBV7-9	TRBJ1-1	ASSSLNEAF
NA	TRBV12-3/TRBV12-4	TRBJ1-4	ASSQGYKKLF
once	TRBV4-1	TRBJ2-1	ASSQEGAELSYNEQF
NA	TRBV29-1	TRBJ2-7	SVAELAGGPVYEQY
NA	TRBV6-2/TRBV6-3	TRBJ1-1	ASSKRLTARGEAF
NA	TRBV13	TRBJ1-1	ASSSFRRAGGKQDEAF
NA	TRBV2	TRBJ2-7	ASSELRVLGYEQY